A single sample is the source of the 9 T cell receptor beta chains below, sequenced in a study of CD8+ T cells in alopecia areata. The authors extracted RNA and reverse transcribed it into cDNA as the sequencing template. Using immunoSEQ multiplex PCR, the repertoire was profiled, and TCRdb retains in-frame clones only, with some absent. The sample is made up of over 15,000 clones, none counted only once. Combined cutaneous lymph node cells underwent sorting by CD4, CD8alpha, NKG2D, NKG2ACE and additional markers. The sequenced material came from CD8+ T cells sorted from a lymph node. These receptors all come from a C3H/HeJ mouse with alopecia areata. Mice of this strain are of MHC haplotype H2-k.

In the case of this clone: Gene names refer to mouse genes. Read coverage stops 4 residues before the CDR3 terminus; the germline J gene supplies the remainder. The gene calls are TRBV29 and TRBJ2-5, with 8 bases aligning to TRBD1. Germline assignment: CDR1 MSHET and CDR2 SYDVDS. The CDR3 is made up of 12 amino acids. The DNA read from the CDR3 is TGTGCTAGCAGTGGACAGGGAGAC. It encodes CASSGQGD. The whole CDR3 region reads CASSGQGDTQYF.

This clone turned up a few times. Mouse gene names apply. The DNA ends 4 residues before the CDR3 does, and the rest of the CDR3 is filled in from the germline J gene. The rearrangement joins TRBV13-3 to TRBJ2-4; D unresolved. This CDR3 contains 13 residues. Germline CDR1 and CDR2: NNHDY and SYVADS. Trimming left V 5 bases short and J 2 bases short, with 9 bases between. The CDR3 spells CASRPTLQNTLYF. The sequenced part of the CDR3 DNA is TGTGCCAGCAGGCCGACACTTCAAAAC.

This clone came up many times. The protein recorded in TCRdb does not match the translated DNA at residue 14; the protein presented here comes from translating the DNA. Gene names follow the mouse nomenclature. The read finishes 3 residues shy of the CDR3 end, and the germline J gene is used to complete it. The chain couples TRBV29 to TRBJ1-3, with D possibly TRBD1 on 6 matching bases. CDR1 is MSHET and CDR2 is SYDVDS in the germline V gene. CDR3 length: 17 amino acids. The V and J ends lost 0 bases and 0 bases respectively, with 12 bases between them. The CDR3 sequence: CASSLSGGANSGNTLYF. Partial CDR3 DNA: TGTGCTAGCAGTTTATCGGGGGGGGCCAATTCTGGAAATACG.

This clone was observed many times. Germline and genes: mouse. The read ends 4 residues before the CDR3 terminus; that terminus is restored from the germline J gene. The rearrangement uses TRBV29 and TRBJ2-7; 12 bases match TRBD1. The CDR3 is 13 residues long. Germline-derived CDR1 and CDR2 are MSHET and SYDVDS. The sequenced CDR3 bases are TGTGCTAGCAGCCGGGACAGGGGGCAT. It translates to CASSRDRGH. From start to end, the CDR3 is CASSRDRGHEQYF.

In this sample, this clone turned up many times. Genes here carry mouse names. Sequencing ends 4 residues short of the CDR3 end; the germline J gene provides the rest. V and J are TRBV13-3 and TRBJ1-4, with 9 bases identical to TRBD1. V lost 1 base to trimming and J lost 0 bases; unmatched junction nucleotides: 4. Germline values: CDR1 NNHDY, CDR2 SYVADS. This CDR3 spans 17 amino acids. The DNA read from the CDR3 is TGTGCCAGCAGTGATACGGGACAGGGTTTTTCCAACGAA. This encodes CASSDTGQGFSNE. The whole CDR3 reads CASSDTGQGFSNERLFF.

This clone was found a few times. All gene names here are mouse names. The CDR3 end is not reached by the read, which stops 4 residues before it; the germline J gene fills it in. This chain links TRBV14 with TRBJ1-1; tentatively, D is TRBD1 (5 bases). V was trimmed by 1 base and J by 0 bases, leaving 7 bases between them. The CDR3 runs to 14 residues. Germline values: CDR1 SGHDT, CDR2 FRDEAV. The CDR3 here is CASSFPGSNTEVFF. The CDR3 DNA, read in part, is TGTGCCAGCAGTTTCCCAGGGTCAAACACA.

This clone was recorded a few times. Gene names are mouse gene names. The read halts 4 residues ahead of the CDR3 end, with the missing end drawn from the germline J gene. The genes are TRBV5 and TRBJ1-1; 8 nucleotides line up with TRBD1. The junction had 7 bases not matched to a gene; V was cut back by 4 bases and J by 0 bases. Germline CDR1 is LGHNA and CDR2 is YNLKQL (reference sequence). This CDR3 comprises 16 residues. The chain's CDR3 is CASSPRQGTTNTEVFF. Partial CDR3 DNA: TGTGCCAGCAGCCCCCGACAGGGGACAACAAACACA.

This clone was seen more than once but under ten times. Gene names refer to mouse genes. The CDR3 goes on 4 residues after the read ends, and that part is filled in from the germline J gene. V is TRBV13-2 and J is TRBJ2-1; TRBD2 matches 10 bases. CDR1 and CDR2 (germline): NNHNN, SYGAGS (reference sequence). The CDR3 length is 15 residues. The V gene end was trimmed by 1 base and the J gene end by 3 bases; junction bases not matched to a gene: 1. The CDR3 region is CASGDPGGAYAEQFF. The sequenced part of the CDR3 DNA is TGTGCCAGCGGTGATCCTGGGGGGGCCTATGCT.

The sample holds a few counts of this clone. Mouse gene names apply. The DNA ends 4 residues before the CDR3 does, and the rest of the CDR3 is filled in from the germline J gene. This chain links TRBV19 with TRBJ2-2; TRBD1 is a possible D gene (5 bases). The V and J ends lost 2 bases and 2 bases respectively, with 7 bases between them. The CDR3 sequence is 14 residues long. Germline loops: CDR1 FNHDT, CDR2 SITEND (reference sequence). The chain's CDR3 is CASSMPGNTGQLYF. CDR3 bases read: TGTGCCAGCAGTATGCCAGGGAACACCGGG.